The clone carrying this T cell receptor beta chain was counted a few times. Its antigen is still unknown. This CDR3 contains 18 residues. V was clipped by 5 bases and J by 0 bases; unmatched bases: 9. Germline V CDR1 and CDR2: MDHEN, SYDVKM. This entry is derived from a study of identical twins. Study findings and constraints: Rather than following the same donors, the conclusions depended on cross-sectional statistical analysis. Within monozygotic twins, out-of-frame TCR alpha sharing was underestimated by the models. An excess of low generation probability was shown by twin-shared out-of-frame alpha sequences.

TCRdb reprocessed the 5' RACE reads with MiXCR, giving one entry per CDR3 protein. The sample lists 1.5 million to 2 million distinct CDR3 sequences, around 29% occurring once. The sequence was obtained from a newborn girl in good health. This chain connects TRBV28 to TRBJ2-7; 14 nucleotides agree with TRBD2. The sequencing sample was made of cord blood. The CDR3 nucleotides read TGTGCCAGCAGTCCGCAAAAAGGGACTAGCGGGAGCTCCTACGAGCAGTACTTC. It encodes CASSPQKGTSGSSYEQYF.